This T cell receptor beta chain came from a study of OX40 agonist ivuxolimab in advanced cancers. Study overall: Patients were dosed intravenously with ivuxolimab at 0.01 to 10 mg/kg every 2 weeks. Study-wide findings and caveats: Blood T cells, both CD4+ and CD8+, expanded clonally by week 6 at 0.1 to 3.0 mg/kg.

Clones were sequenced by immunoSEQ multiplex PCR, and TCRdb holds only the in-frame ones, with some missing. The sample includes roughly 46,000 clones, 89% of them seen just once. V was pared by 4 bases and J by 3 bases, with 4 bases of the junction left unmatched. In germline, CDR1 is SGHTA, CDR2 FQGNSA. This CDR3 comprises 15 residues. To note about this clone: As yet, its antigen is unknown.

This chain connects TRBV7-2 to TRBJ1-5, with 9 bases identical to TRBD1. Here the sequenced sample was CD4+ or CD8+ T cells sorted from blood, taken in a trial of the OX40 agonist ivuxolimab. The receptor was derived from an adult with an advanced solid tumor such as melanoma, head and neck, liver or kidney cancer. The chain's CDR3 is CASSWGQGSNQPQHF. CDR3 sequence (DNA): TGTGCCAGCAGCTGGGGACAGGGATCCAATCAGCCCCAGCATTTT.